The 19 T cell receptor beta chains presented below share a single source sample, sequenced in a study of T cells in Graves' hyperthyroidism and ophthalmopathy. RNA transcripts gave rise to amplified TCR beta CDR3 regions. First-round RT-PCR with HTBI primers amplified the TCR CDR3 region. TCRdb independently ran MiXCR on the multiplex PCR reads; one entry per CDR3 protein. Of 600,000 to 750,000 distinct CDR3 sequences listed, about 18% were seen once; the top ten hold about a sixth. Sequencing was performed on blood. The receptors come from a man aged 45-65 years with Graves' hyperthyroidism.

This clonotype was detected many times. The chain carries TRBV10-3 and TRBJ2-7; 7 bases agree with TRBD2. Germline CDR1 and CDR2: ENHRY and SYGVKD. Trimming at V came to 4 bases and at J to 4 bases, leaving 7 bases not matched to a gene. The CDR3 loop spans 14 amino acids. The CDR3 is CAISGGGSRYEQYF. CDR3 DNA sequence: TGTGCCATCAGTGGAGGCGGGAGTAGGTACGAGCAGTACTTC.

The chain carries TRBV7-3 and TRBJ2-1, with TRBD2 matching 9 bases. The CDR3 consists of 16 residues. J lost 5 bases, V lost 5 bases, and 10 bases had no gene match. Germline V CDR1 and CDR2: SGHTA, FQGTGA. CDR3 nucleotide sequence: TGTGCCAGCAGCCAGGGAGGGCGGGGGGGCCACAATGAGCAGTTCTTC. It translates to CASSQGGRGGHNEQFF.

Concerning this clonotype: This may stem from a read error, because a much larger clone lies one nucleotide away. The chain carries TRBV11-2 and TRBJ2-1, with 10 bases aligning to TRBD2. J lost 8 bases, V lost 3 bases, and 7 bases had no gene match. The CDR3 is 15 residues long. CDR1 is SGHAT and CDR2 is FQNNGV in the germline V gene. CDR3 DNA sequence: TGTGCCAGCAGCTTTAGGACTAGCGGCAACGATGAGCAGTTCTTC. This codes for CASSFRTSGNDEQFF. The variable domain in full, completed from reference TRBV11-2 and TRBJ2-1, reads EAGVAQSPRYKIIEKRQSVAFWCNPISGHATLYWYQQILGQGPKLLIQFQNNGVVDDSQLPKDRFSAERLKGVDSTLKIQPAKLEDSAVYLCASSFRTSGNDEQFFGPGTRLTVL.

The rearrangement uses TRBV29-1 and TRBJ2-7; D possibly uses TRBD1 or TRBD2 (5 bases each). CDR3 length: 13 amino acids. Looked up from germline, CDR1 is SQVTM and CDR2 is ANQGSEA. The V end was cut by 4 bases, the J end by 5 bases, with 15 bases between. The CDR3 nucleotides read TGCAGCGTTGTGGGGGTGAACCGCCACGAGCAGTACTTC. It codes for CSVVGVNRHEQYF.

This clonotype was counted many times. This rearrangement joins TRBV10-2 to TRBJ1-5, with a weak D call TRBD1 (6 bases). V dropped 3 bases and J dropped 5 bases, with 11 bases sitting between them. Germline V lookup: CDR1 WSHSY, CDR2 SAAADI. This CDR3 comprises 14 residues. CDR3 coding DNA: TGCGCCAGCAGTGATTACAGGGCTGATCAGCCCCAGCATTTT. It yields the protein CASSDYRADQPQHF.

The chain links TRBV19 to TRBJ2-1; D uncertain. Trimming took off 3 bases at V and 5 bases at J, with 8 bases between the two ends. This CDR3 region has 13 residues. Germline V gene sequence: CDR1 LNHDA, CDR2 SQIVND (reference sequence). As DNA, the CDR3 is TGTGCCAGTAGTATGATGAGGCACAATGAGCAGTTCTTC. This translates into CASSMMRHNEQFF.

This clonotype was seen a few times. The chain recombines TRBV20-1 with TRBJ1-1; TRBD1 aligns across 8 bases. Germline CDR1 DFQATT, CDR2 SNEGSKA (reference sequence). After removal of 3 bases from V and 0 bases from J, the junction contained 9 bases not matched to a gene. The CDR3 contains 16 residues. The CDR3 loop reads CSARELGQAMNTEAFF. DNA for the CDR3: TGCAGTGCTAGGGAACTGGGACAGGCAATGAACACTGAAGCTTTCTTT.

The table lists this clonotype with a few counts. The chain links TRBV7-2 to TRBJ2-5; D might be TRBD2 (5 bases). CDR3 length: 14 amino acids. Per germline, CDR1 SGHTA and CDR2 FQGNSA. V was pared by 5 bases and J by 4 bases, with 14 bases between. CDR3 DNA sequence: TGTGCCAGCAGCCAAGCAACTAGTCGAGAGACCCAGTACTTC. Translated: CASSQATSRETQYF.

This clonotype was picked up a small number of times. CDR3 residues: CASSSPVGGGATYEQYF. The CDR3 DNA reads TGTGCCAGCAGCTCCCCGGTTGGGGGGGGTGCCACCTACGAGCAGTACTTC. The chain couples TRBV7-6 to TRBJ2-7; 7 nucleotides match TRBD2. The CDR3 runs to 17 residues. V was pared by 4 bases and J by 2 bases, with 14 bases of the junction left unmatched. CDR1 is SGHVS, CDR2 FNYEAQ, per germline.

This clonotype was seen repeatedly, ten times or more. CDR3 loop: CASSMGLAATDTQYF. The CDR3 DNA reads TGTGCCAGCAGCATGGGACTAGCGGCCACAGATACGCAGTATTTT. This chain links TRBV7-3 with TRBJ2-3; 11 bases are shared with TRBD2. V lost 5 bases to trimming and J lost 2 bases; unmatched junction nucleotides: 3. The CDR3 consists of 15 residues. The germline gives CDR1 SGHTA, CDR2 FQGTGA.

The chain is built from TRBV7-9 and TRBJ1-1; 9 bases map to TRBD1. The CDR3 covers 15 residues. V lost 3 bases and J lost 5; bases outside the gene matches: 7. Germline CDR1 SEHNR, CDR2 FQNEAQ (reference sequence). This CDR3 reads CASSFRTGVRTEAFF. DNA for the CDR3: TGTGCCAGCAGCTTCCGGACAGGGGTAAGGACTGAAGCTTTCTTT.

There are a few counts of this clonotype. V and J are TRBV7-9 and TRBJ1-5; TRBD1 is a possible D gene (5 bases). From germline, CDR1 is SEHNR and CDR2 FQNEAQ (reference sequence). The CDR3 is made up of 16 amino acids. Trimming removed 2 bases from V and 1 base from J, with 12 bases in between. CDR3 DNA: TGTGCCAGCAGCTTACACCAGGGTGGGAGCAATCAGCCCCAGCATTTT. This sequence encodes CASSLHQGGSNQPQHF.

On this clonotype itself: A clone one base away is much larger, so this may be a read error. The rearrangement joins TRBV24-1 to TRBJ2-2, with 7 nucleotides matching TRBD2. Germline-derived CDR1 and CDR2 are KGHDR and SFDVKD. This CDR3 is 16 amino acids long. The CDR3 sequence: CATSDYAGENTGEPFF. CDR3 bases: TGTGCCACCAGTGATTATGCGGGAGAGAACACCGGGGAGCCGTTTTTT.

The chain uses TRBV28 and TRBJ2-7; 9 positions agree with TRBD1. Germline V CDR1 and CDR2: MDHEN, SYDVKM. The J segment lost 6 bases and the V segment lost 7 bases, leaving 13 bases of the junction unmatched. The CDR3 is 15 amino acids. CDR3 protein: CASNPPDRTGAEQYF. For the CDR3, the DNA is TGTGCCAGCAACCCCCCCGACCGGACAGGGGCCGAGCAGTACTTC.

The rearrangement uses TRBV7-2 and TRBJ2-1, with D possibly being TRBD2 (6 bases). There are 15 residues in the CDR3. V lost 3 bases, J lost 6 bases, and 15 bases lay in between. CDR1 SGHTA and CDR2 FQGNSA come from the germline V gene. In DNA form, the CDR3 reads TGTGCCAGCAGCTTTTCGGGACTGAAAGGCAATGAGCAGTTCTTC. Encoded protein: CASSFSGLKGNEQFF.

The sample holds many counts of this clonotype. The V and J genes are TRBV27 and TRBJ2-7; D call uncertain. CDR3 length equals 15 residues. Germline V gives CDR1 MNHEY, CDR2 SMNVEV (reference sequence). The ends were cut back, 0 bases at V and 1 base at J, with 10 bases in the middle. The CDR3 loop reads CASSLSVSPSYEQYF. As DNA, the CDR3 is TGTGCCAGCAGTTTATCGGTTTCGCCTTCCTACGAGCAGTACTTC.

This clonotype has at least ten counts. This rearrangement joins TRBV27 to TRBJ2-7; 8 positions match TRBD1. This CDR3 comprises 13 residues. Germline V lookup: CDR1 MNHEY, CDR2 SMNVEV (reference sequence). After removal of 4 bases from V and 7 bases from J, the junction contained 6 bases not matched to a gene. Here the CDR3 DNA reads TGTGCCAGCAGTTGGAGGACAGGGAGGGAGCAGTACTTC. Encoded protein: CASSWRTGREQYF.

This clonotype was seen repeatedly, ten times or more. This chain connects TRBV20-1 to TRBJ1-6; D may be TRBD1 (5 bases). The CDR3 is 17 residues long. V shed 3 bases and J shed 0 bases, with 15 bases lying between them. Germline CDR1 reads DFQATT; CDR2 reads SNEGSKA (reference sequence). Written as DNA, the CDR3 is TGCAGTGCTAGGGGGAGGTGGGGGGGCTCCTATAATTCACCCCTCCACTTT. Translating gives CSARGRWGGSYNSPLHF.

This clonotype was counted at least ten times. The chain is built from TRBV20-1 and TRBJ2-7; TRBD1 matches at 7 bases. The V and J ends lost 6 bases and 6 bases, in that order; junction bases with no gene match: 11. From germline, CDR1 is DFQATT and CDR2 SNEGSKA (reference sequence). The CDR3 consists of 13 residues. This CDR3 reads CSAYWVGGFEQYF. The DNA for the CDR3 is TGCAGTGCGTACTGGGTAGGGGGCTTCGAGCAGTACTTC.